The 16 T cell receptor beta chains presented below share a single source sample, sequenced in a study of blood T cell repertoires in COVID-19. Sequencing used immunoSEQ multiplex PCR; TCRdb keeps in-frame clones, though not all of them. Seen here are under 300,000 clones, approximately 82% observed once, and the top ten hold about 15%. The sequencing sample was made of PBMCs or T cells enriched from blood (not recorded which). The receptors here all came from a man in his forties who had recovered from COVID-19.

The table lists this clone with a few counts. This sequence joins TRBV4-1 and TRBJ2-1; no clear D gene. This CDR3 comprises 14 residues. V lost 6 bases, J lost 4 bases, and 13 bases lay in between. Per the germline V gene, CDR1 is MGHRA and CDR2 is YSYEKL. In DNA form, the CDR3 reads TGCGCCAGCAGAGGCCTCACGGGTTACAATGAGCAGTTCTTC. It translates to CASRGLTGYNEQFF.

This clone appeared a single time. The J gene is TRBJ2-1, the V gene TRBV6-5, with TRBD2 matching 8 bases. The CDR3 has 11 amino acids. Germline V lookup: CDR1 MNHEY, CDR2 SVGAGI. CDR3: CPGRETNEQFF. DNA of the CDR3: TGTCCCGGGAGGGAAACCAATGAGCAGTTCTTC.

The genes are TRBV11-2 and TRBJ2-7, with a tentative D call TRBD1 (7 bases). There are 16 residues in the CDR3. The germline CDR1 and CDR2 sequences are SGHAT and FQNNGV. Trimming stripped 0 bases from V and 2 bases from J, with 14 bases between. Written as DNA, the CDR3 is TGTGCCAGCAGCTTAGATCGGGCAGGGGGGACCTACGAGCAGTACTTC. Amino acid sequence: CASSLDRAGGTYEQYF.

CDR3 bases: TGCGCCAGCAGCCCCGGGTGGGCGGGAGAAAAACTGTTTTTT. It codes for CASSPGWAGEKLFF. The rearrangement uses TRBV5-1 and TRBJ1-4; D call uncertain. The V end was cut by 4 bases, the J end by 8 bases, with 15 bases between. This CDR3 has 14 residues. From germline, CDR1 is SGHRS and CDR2 YFSETQ.

This chain uses TRBV5-1 with TRBJ2-7; D possibly corresponds to TRBD1 (6 bases). Looked up from germline, CDR1 is SGHRS and CDR2 is YFSETQ. V was clipped by 5 bases and J by 0 bases, with 9 bases between them. CDR3 length equals 13 residues. CDR3: CASRKDSSYEQYF. The DNA of the CDR3 is TGCGCCAGCAGGAAGGACAGCTCCTACGAGCAGTACTTC.

The CDR3 DNA sequence: TGTGCCAGCAGCTCGGCTCGCGGGAGGGTAGCCGGGGAGCTGTTTTTT. Protein sequence: CASSSARGRVAGELFF. This chain connects TRBV5-4 to TRBJ2-2; 9 bases match TRBD2. The CDR3 loop spans 16 amino acids. V lost 3 bases to trimming and J lost 6 bases; unmatched junction nucleotides: 9. Germline lookup yields CDR1 SGHNT and CDR2 YYREEE (reference sequence).

V gene TRBV28 combines with J gene TRBJ2-7, with 10 nucleotides matching TRBD2. The CDR3 consists of 15 residues. Germline V gene data show CDR1 as MDHEN and CDR2 as SYDVKM. Trimming took 1 base from V and 2 from J; bases not matched to a gene: 2. This chain's CDR3 is CASSLLAGGPYEQYF. The CDR3 DNA reads as TGTGCCAGCAGTTTATTAGCGGGGGGCCCCTACGAGCAGTACTTC.

The chain uses TRBV11-1 and TRBJ1-6; 8 nucleotides agree with TRBD1. V lost 5 bases, J lost 10 bases, and 10 bases stayed unmatched. The V gene's germline CDR1 is SGHAT and CDR2 FQDESV (reference sequence). This CDR3 comprises 15 residues. CDR3 sequence: CASSNPGQVNSPLHF. CDR3 bases: TGTGCCAGCAGCAATCCGGGACAGGTGAACTCACCCCTCCACTTT.

This chain links TRBV6-5 with TRBJ1-1, with unresolved D. In germline, CDR1 is MNHEY, CDR2 SVGAGI. The CDR3 runs to 10 residues. The V gene lost 8 bases and the J gene lost 5 bases, with 6 bases spanning the gap. The chain's CDR3 is CASVGTEAFF. CDR3 DNA sequence: TGTGCCAGCGTCGGGACTGAAGCTTTCTTT.

The gene calls are TRBV27 and TRBJ1-5; D is ambiguous. CDR1 and CDR2 (germline): MNHEY, SMNVEV (reference sequence). The V gene lost 8 bases and the J gene lost 7 bases, with 12 bases spanning the gap. CDR3 length: 12 residues. The CDR3 here is CASAHWEQPQHF. CDR3 sequence (DNA): TGTGCCAGCGCTCATTGGGAGCAGCCCCAGCATTTT.

V gene TRBV5-1 combines with J gene TRBJ1-6, with D perhaps TRBD1 (6 bases). V was clipped by 5 bases and J by 8 bases, with 14 bases between them. This CDR3 region has 14 residues. The germline V gene encodes CDR1 SGHRS and CDR2 YFSETQ. CDR3 DNA: TGCGCCAGCAGAGGGGGAATTGCTGATTCACCCCTCCACTTT. Protein: CASRGGIADSPLHF.

This chain uses TRBV6-1 with TRBJ2-7; 7 bases line up with TRBD2. In germline, CDR1 is MNHNS, CDR2 SASEGT. There are 16 residues in the CDR3. Losses at the gene ends were 2 bases for V and 4 bases for J; bases not matched to a gene: 11. The CDR3 sequence is CASSENEGGPRYEQYF. Here the CDR3 DNA reads TGTGCCAGCAGTGAAAATGAGGGAGGGCCGAGATACGAGCAGTACTTC.

V and J are TRBV9 and TRBJ1-1; D remains ambiguous. Germline assignment: CDR1 SGDLS and CDR2 YYNGEE. V was shortened by 4 bases and J by 1 base, with 11 bases between the two germline ends. CDR3 length: 14 residues. CDR3 DNA sequence: TGTGCCAGCAGCCTGGACGGAGGGAACACTGAAGCTTTCTTT. Translation gives CASSLDGGNTEAFF.

The chain carries TRBV7-2 and TRBJ1-6; a weak D match, TRBD1 (5 bases). The CDR3 is 12 residues long. V was cut by 4 bases and J by 13 bases, with 11 bases left in between. Per germline, CDR1 SGHTA and CDR2 FQGNSA. Written as DNA, the CDR3 is TGTGCCAGCAGCTCTGGGGGGGATCCCCTCCACTTT. This gives the protein CASSSGGDPLHF.

This clone came up once. The chain couples TRBV5-1 to TRBJ2-5, with a possible D match to TRBD1 (5 bases). Trimming pared 0 bases from V and 5 bases from J, leaving 23 bases between. CDR1 and CDR2 from the germline V gene are SGHRS and YFSETQ. The CDR3 consists of 18 residues. CDR3 region: CASSLAVRGRGWWETQYF. The CDR3 coding sequence is TGCGCCAGCAGCTTGGCCGTAAGGGGCAGAGGCTGGTGGGAGACCCAGTACTTC.

The rearrangement links TRBV23-1 to TRBJ1-6; D might be TRBD1 (5 bases). TRBV23-1 is an ORF, with its function uncertain. The CDR3 is made up of 22 amino acids. Between the trimmed V and J ends, which lost 0 bases and 3 bases, there was a span of 27 bases. CDR3 DNA: TGCGCCAGCAGTCAATCGGTTAAGGGGTTCCTGGACGGCCCTCTCTATAATTCACCCCTCCACTTT. Protein product: CASSQSVKGFLDGPLYNSPLHF.